Below, one TCR beta chain is given with its context. What it recognizes is unknown. The CDR3 is 15 amino acids. Trimming took 6 bases from V and 8 from J; bases not matched to a gene: 9. Germline CDR1 is MNHEY and CDR2 is SMNVEV (reference sequence). Focal radiation was given together with CTLA-4 blockade (ipilimumab) to patients with chemo-refractory metastatic non-small-cell lung cancer. This specimen belongs to a study of radiotherapy plus CTLA-4 blockade in lung cancer. Study results and limitations: Blood-borne expansion of tumor-derived TCR clones followed radiotherapy plus ipilimumab.

The data were produced by immunoSEQ multiplex PCR, yet TCRdb's version contains in-frame clones alone and is incomplete. This sample carries around 30,000 clones, more than 70% of them seen once, and the ten largest clones take roughly 4.8%. The sequencing used peripheral blood, collected from a patient treated with radiotherapy plus ipilimumab. This chain joins TRBV27 and TRBJ1-6; 8 bases agree with TRBD1. The clonotype comes from a human donor with non-small cell lung cancer whose response to radiotherapy plus ipilimumab could not be evaluated. Here the CDR3 reads CASRSRTGLYSPLHF. The CDR3 DNA reads TGTGCCAGCAGGAGTAGGACAGGGCTGTATTCACCCCTCCACTTT.